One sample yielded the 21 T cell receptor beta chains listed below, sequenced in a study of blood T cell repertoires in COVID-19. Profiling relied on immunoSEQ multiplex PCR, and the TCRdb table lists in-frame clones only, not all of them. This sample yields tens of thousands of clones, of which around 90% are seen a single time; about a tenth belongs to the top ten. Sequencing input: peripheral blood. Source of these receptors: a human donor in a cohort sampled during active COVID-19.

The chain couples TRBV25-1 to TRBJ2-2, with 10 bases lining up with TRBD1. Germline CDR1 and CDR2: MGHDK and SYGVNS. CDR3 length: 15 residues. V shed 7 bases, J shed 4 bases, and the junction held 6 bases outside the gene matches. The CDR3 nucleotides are TGTGCCAGCAAGGGGACAGGGGAGCTCACCGGGGAGCTGTTTTTT. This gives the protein CASKGTGELTGELFF.

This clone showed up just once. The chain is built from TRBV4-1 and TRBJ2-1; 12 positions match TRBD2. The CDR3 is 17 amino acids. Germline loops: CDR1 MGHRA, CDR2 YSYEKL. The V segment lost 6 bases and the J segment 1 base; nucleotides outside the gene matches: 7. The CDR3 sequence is CASSLAGGWGSYNEQFF. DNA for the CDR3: TGCGCCAGCAGTCTAGCGGGAGGGTGGGGATCCTACAATGAGCAGTTCTTC.

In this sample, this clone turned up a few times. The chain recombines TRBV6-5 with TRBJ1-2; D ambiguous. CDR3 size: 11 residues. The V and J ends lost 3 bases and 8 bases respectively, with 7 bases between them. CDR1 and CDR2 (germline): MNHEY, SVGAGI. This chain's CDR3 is CASSYGGGYTF. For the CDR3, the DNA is TGTGCCAGCAGTTATGGCGGCGGCTACACCTTC.

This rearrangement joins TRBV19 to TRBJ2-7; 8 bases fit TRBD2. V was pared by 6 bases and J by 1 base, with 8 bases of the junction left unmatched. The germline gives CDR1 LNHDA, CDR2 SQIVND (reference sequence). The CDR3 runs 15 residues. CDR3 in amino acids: CASSDERGLSYEQYF. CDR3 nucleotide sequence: TGTGCCAGTAGCGACGAGCGGGGGCTTTCCTACGAGCAGTACTTC. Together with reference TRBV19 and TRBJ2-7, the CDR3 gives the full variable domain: DGGITQSPKYLFRKEGQNVTLSCEQNLNHDAMYWYRQDPGQGLRLIYYSQIVNDFQKGDIAEGYSVSREKKESFPLTVTSAQKNPTAFYLCASSDERGLSYEQYFGPGTRLTVT.

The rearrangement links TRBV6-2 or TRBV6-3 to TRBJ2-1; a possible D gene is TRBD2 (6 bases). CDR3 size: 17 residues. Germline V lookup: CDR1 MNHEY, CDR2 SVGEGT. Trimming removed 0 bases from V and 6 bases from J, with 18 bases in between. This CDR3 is CASSYSPPEGLFNEQFF. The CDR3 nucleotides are TGTGCCAGCAGTTACTCTCCCCCGGAGGGCCTGTTCAATGAGCAGTTCTTC.

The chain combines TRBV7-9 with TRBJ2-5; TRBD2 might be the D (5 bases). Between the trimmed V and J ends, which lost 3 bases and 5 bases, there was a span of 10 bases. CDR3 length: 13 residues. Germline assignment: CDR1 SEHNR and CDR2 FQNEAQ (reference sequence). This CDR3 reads CASSLDSLETQYF. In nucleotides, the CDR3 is TGTGCCAGCAGCTTGGACTCATTGGAGACCCAGTACTTC.

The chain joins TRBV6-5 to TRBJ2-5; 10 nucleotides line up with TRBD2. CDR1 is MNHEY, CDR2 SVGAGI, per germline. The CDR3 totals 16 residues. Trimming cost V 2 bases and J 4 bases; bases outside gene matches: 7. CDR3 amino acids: CASSYGSSGGSETQYF. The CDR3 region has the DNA TGTGCCAGCAGTTACGGGAGTAGCGGGGGGTCAGAGACCCAGTACTTC.

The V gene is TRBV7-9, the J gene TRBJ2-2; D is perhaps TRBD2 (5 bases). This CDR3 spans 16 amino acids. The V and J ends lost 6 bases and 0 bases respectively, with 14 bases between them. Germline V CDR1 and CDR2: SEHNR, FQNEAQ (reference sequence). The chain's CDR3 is CASSFPDSSNTGELFF. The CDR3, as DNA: TGTGCCAGCAGTTTCCCGGACTCGTCGAACACCGGGGAGCTGTTTTTT.

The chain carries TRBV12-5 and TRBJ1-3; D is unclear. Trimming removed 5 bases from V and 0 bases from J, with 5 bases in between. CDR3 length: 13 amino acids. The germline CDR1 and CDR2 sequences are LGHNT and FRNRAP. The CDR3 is CASGQDSGNTIYF. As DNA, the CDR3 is TGTGCTAGTGGTCAGGACTCTGGAAACACCATATATTTT.

CDR3 in amino acids: CASSLSPPGQSYNEQFF. Written as DNA, the CDR3 is TGCGCCAGCAGCTTGTCCCCTCCGGGACAGTCGTACAATGAGCAGTTCTTC. The gene calls are TRBV5-1 and TRBJ2-1, with TRBD1 matching over 7 bases. Trimming at V came to 1 base and at J to 4 bases, leaving 11 bases not matched to a gene. Germline loops: CDR1 SGHRS, CDR2 YFSETQ. The length of the CDR3 is 17 residues.

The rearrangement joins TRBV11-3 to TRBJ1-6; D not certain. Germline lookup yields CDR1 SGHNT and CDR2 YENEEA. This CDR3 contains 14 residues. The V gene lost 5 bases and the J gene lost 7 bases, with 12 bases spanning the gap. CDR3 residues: CASSPGSGNSPLHF. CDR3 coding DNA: TGTGCCAGCAGCCCCGGCTCCGGGAATTCACCCCTCCACTTT.

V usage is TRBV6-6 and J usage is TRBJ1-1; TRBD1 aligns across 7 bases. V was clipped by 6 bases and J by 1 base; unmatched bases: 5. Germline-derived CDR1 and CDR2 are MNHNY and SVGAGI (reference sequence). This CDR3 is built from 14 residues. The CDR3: CASRIGDRNTEAFF. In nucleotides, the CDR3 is TGTGCCAGCAGAATAGGGGACAGGAACACTGAAGCTTTCTTT.

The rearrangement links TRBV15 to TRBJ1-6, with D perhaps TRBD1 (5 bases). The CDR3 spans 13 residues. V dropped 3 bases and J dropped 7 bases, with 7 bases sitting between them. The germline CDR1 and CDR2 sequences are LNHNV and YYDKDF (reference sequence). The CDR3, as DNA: TGTGCCACCAGCAGGCAGGGAAATTCACCCCTCCACTTT. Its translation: CATSRQGNSPLHF.

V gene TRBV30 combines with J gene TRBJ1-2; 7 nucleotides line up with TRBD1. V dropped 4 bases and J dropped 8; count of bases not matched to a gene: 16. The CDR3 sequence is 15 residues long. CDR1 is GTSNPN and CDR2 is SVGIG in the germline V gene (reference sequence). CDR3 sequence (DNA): TGTGCCTGGACGCCCGGGACAGCAGTTTTTGGAGGCTACACCTTC. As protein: CAWTPGTAVFGGYTF.

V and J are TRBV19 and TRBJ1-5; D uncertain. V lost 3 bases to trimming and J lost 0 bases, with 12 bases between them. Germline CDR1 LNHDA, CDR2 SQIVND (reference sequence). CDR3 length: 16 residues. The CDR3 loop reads CASSMSAGYSNQPQHF. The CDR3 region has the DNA TGTGCCAGTAGTATGTCGGCAGGTTATAGCAATCAGCCCCAGCATTTT. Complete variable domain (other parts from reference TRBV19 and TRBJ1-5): DGGITQSPKYLFRKEGQNVTLSCEQNLNHDAMYWYRQDPGQGLRLIYYSQIVNDFQKGDIAEGYSVSREKKESFPLTVTSAQKNPTAFYLCASSMSAGYSNQPQHFGDGTRLSIL.

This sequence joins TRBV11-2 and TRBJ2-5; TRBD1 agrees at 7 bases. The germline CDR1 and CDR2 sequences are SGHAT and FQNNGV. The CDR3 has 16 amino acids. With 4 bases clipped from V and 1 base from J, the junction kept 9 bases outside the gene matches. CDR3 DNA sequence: TGTGCCAGCAGCTCAAACAGGGGTAGGGTCCAAGAGACCCAGTACTTC. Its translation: CASSSNRGRVQETQYF.

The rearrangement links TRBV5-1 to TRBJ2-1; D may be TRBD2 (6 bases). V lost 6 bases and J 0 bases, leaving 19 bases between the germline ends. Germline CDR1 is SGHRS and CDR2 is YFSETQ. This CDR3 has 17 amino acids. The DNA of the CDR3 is TGCGCCAGCAATTTCAAACCGGGACTGAGCTCCTACAATGAGCAGTTCTTC. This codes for CASNFKPGLSSYNEQFF.

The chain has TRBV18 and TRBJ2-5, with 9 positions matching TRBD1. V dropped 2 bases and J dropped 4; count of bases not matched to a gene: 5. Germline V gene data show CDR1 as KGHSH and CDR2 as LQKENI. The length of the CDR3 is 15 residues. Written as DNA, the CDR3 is TGTGCCAGCTCACCAAACAGGGGGCGCGGAGAGACCCAGTACTTC. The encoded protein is CASSPNRGRGETQYF.

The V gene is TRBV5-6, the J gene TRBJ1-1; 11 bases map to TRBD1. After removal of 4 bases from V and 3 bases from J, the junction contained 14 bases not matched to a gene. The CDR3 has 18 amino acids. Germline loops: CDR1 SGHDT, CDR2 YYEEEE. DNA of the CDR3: TGTGCCAGCAGCAAAACTGGACAGGGGGCTTTACGAGACACTGAAGCTTTCTTT. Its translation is CASSKTGQGALRDTEAFF.

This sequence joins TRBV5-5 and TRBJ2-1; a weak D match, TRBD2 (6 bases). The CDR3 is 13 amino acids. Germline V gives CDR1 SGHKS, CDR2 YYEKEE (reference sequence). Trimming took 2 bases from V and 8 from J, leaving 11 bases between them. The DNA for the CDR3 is TGTGCCAGCAGCTTCGGGCTAGCGTATGAGCAGTTCTTC. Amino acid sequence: CASSFGLAYEQFF.

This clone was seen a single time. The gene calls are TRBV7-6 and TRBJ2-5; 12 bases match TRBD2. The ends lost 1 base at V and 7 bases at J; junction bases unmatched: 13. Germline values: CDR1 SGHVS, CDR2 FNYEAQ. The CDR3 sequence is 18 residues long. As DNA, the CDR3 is TGTGCCAGCAGCTTAGAGCTAGCGGGAGGGCCGTCCAGTGGGACCCAGTACTTC. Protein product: CASSLELAGGPSSGTQYF.